A single sample gave rise to the 5 T cell receptor beta chains below, sequenced in a study of early T cells in non-severe SARS-CoV-2 infection. Each CDR3 protein is one row after TCRdb ran MiXCR on the 5' RACE reads. The table includes 22,000 or so distinct CDR3 sequences, 4% to 5.5% detected once. Sequenced: whole blood. The receptors were sampled from an adult who was a healthcare worker with PCR-confirmed SARS-CoV-2 infection or an uninfected control (not recorded which).

This clonotype is judged large. The chain combines TRBV7-2 with TRBJ2-7, with D possibly being TRBD2 (6 bases). In germline, CDR1 is SGHTA, CDR2 FQGNSA. The length of the CDR3 is 12 residues. V dropped 7 bases and J dropped 5 bases, with 12 bases sitting between them. Here the CDR3 DNA reads TGTGCCAGCACCATCTCGGGGGACGAGCAGTACTTC. Translating it yields CASTISGDEQYF.

This clonotype is medium-sized. The chain couples TRBV28 to TRBJ1-6; D is ambiguous. Germline loops: CDR1 MDHEN, CDR2 SYDVKM. Trimming took 6 bases from V and 2 from J, leaving 11 bases between them. The CDR3 runs 15 residues. CDR3 residues: CASSTGPTYNSPLHF. The CDR3 nucleotides read TGTGCCAGCAGCACTGGACCTACCTATAATTCACCCCTCCACTTT.

This clonotype ranks as medium-sized (0.01 to 0.1%). The chain uses TRBV28 and TRBJ2-7, with 10 bases fitting TRBD1. The V segment lost 5 bases and the J segment 6 bases; nucleotides outside the gene matches: 10. The CDR3 sequence is 15 residues long. Germline V gene data show CDR1 as MDHEN and CDR2 as SYDVKM. The CDR3 DNA sequence: TGTGCCAGCAGTCCACCCCAGACAGGGGGCCTCGAGCAGTACTTC. As protein: CASSPPQTGGLEQYF.

This clonotype was found many times. V gene TRBV3-1 combines with J gene TRBJ1-2; D perhaps matches TRBD1 (5 bases). CDR1 and CDR2 from the germline V gene are LGHDT and YNNKEL (reference sequence). The CDR3 sequence is 13 residues long. V lost 0 bases, J lost 8 bases, and 10 bases lay in between. The CDR3: CASSQDSRGGYTF. The CDR3 DNA is TGTGCCAGCAGCCAAGATTCCCGGGGCGGCTACACCTTC.

Details on this clonotype: With a much larger clone just one base away, this may be a read error. The V and J genes are TRBV3-1 and TRBJ2-4; D perhaps matches TRBD1 (5 bases). V lost 0 bases to trimming and J lost 8 bases, with 14 bases between them. The germline gives CDR1 LGHDT, CDR2 YNNKEL (reference sequence). The CDR3 runs to 15 residues. This CDR3 is CASSQDWTLQDIQYF. CDR3 coding DNA: TGTGCCAGCAGCCAAGATTGGACACTCCAGGACATTCAGTACTTC.